The 24 T cell receptor beta chains below were found in one sample sequenced in a study of T cell responses to AZD1222 COVID-19 vaccine (TCRdb year 2021). Read against the paper, the sample's time point label means: baseline before first vaccination. The protocol used for the library was the immunoSEQ multiplex PCR assay. TCRdb stores this immuneACCESS table with in-frame sequences only. Part of the clones is absent; in the studies checked, under half of the shortfall reflects unresolved V genes, and no reason is known for the rest. Present in this sample are more than 110,000 clones, about nine tenths of which were seen just once. Roughly 3.6% of the sample is held by the ten biggest clonotypes. The starting material was peripheral blood, obtained on day 0 of AZD1222 vaccination. The source is an adult in good health.

This chain uses TRBV27 with TRBJ2-1; D might be TRBD2 (6 bases). Trimming stripped 5 bases from V and 1 base from J, with 12 bases between. Germline V gene lookup returns CDR1 MNHEY and CDR2 SMNVEV (reference sequence). The CDR3 totals 15 residues. CDR3 sequence: CASSNRLGSYNEQFF. In DNA form, the CDR3 reads TGTGCCAGCAGTAACAGACTAGGTTCCTACAATGAGCAGTTCTTC.

The chain joins TRBV11-3 to TRBJ2-1; D is ambiguous. The V gene's germline CDR1 is SGHNT and CDR2 YENEEA. The CDR3 contains 15 residues. Trimming pared 5 bases from V and 2 bases from J, leaving 13 bases between. CDR3 in amino acids: CASSQVPLAYNEQFF. The CDR3 nucleotides read TGTGCCAGCAGCCAGGTCCCCTTAGCCTACAATGAGCAGTTCTTC.

The rearrangement joins TRBV19 to TRBJ1-1; D might be TRBD1 (6 bases). In germline, CDR1 is LNHDA, CDR2 SQIVND (reference sequence). V was cut by 4 bases and J by 8 bases, with 20 bases left in between. There are 15 residues in the CDR3. The CDR3 coding sequence is TGTGCCAGTAGTAACCCCGGACAGCCACGCACGGAAGCTTTCTTT. Protein product: CASSNPGQPRTEAFF.

The sample holds one count of this clone. This chain joins TRBV3-1 (or the pseudogene TRBV3-2) and TRBJ2-1, with 11 bases aligning to TRBD2. Germline lookup yields CDR1 LGHDT and CDR2 YNNKEL (reference sequence). The CDR3 is 16 amino acids. The J segment lost 11 bases and the V segment lost 4 bases, leaving 13 bases of the junction unmatched. Written as DNA, the CDR3 is TGTGCCAGCAGCCGGCCCCGGCTACTAGCGGGGGAGCAGCAGTTCTTC. Its protein product is CASSRPRLLAGEQQFF.

This chain joins TRBV18 and TRBJ2-3; the D gene could be TRBD1 or TRBD2 (5 bases each). Germline CDR1 and CDR2: KGHSH and LQKENI. The length of the CDR3 is 14 residues. V was trimmed by 3 bases and J by 1 base, leaving 8 bases between them. The DNA for the CDR3 is TGTGCCAGCTCACCCTTGGGGGGCACAGATACGCAGTATTTT. It encodes CASSPLGGTDTQYF.

This chain joins TRBV29-1 and TRBJ2-1; 8 nucleotides align to TRBD2. After removal of 4 bases from V and 9 bases from J, the junction contained 8 bases not matched to a gene. Germline V gives CDR1 SQVTM, CDR2 ANQGSEA. The CDR3 has 13 residues. The CDR3 bases are TGCAGCGTTGTGATAGCGGGAATGCGTGAGCAGTTCTTC. As protein: CSVVIAGMREQFF.

This clone was seen more than once but under ten times. This rearrangement joins TRBV28 to TRBJ1-2; TRBD1 is a possible D gene (5 bases). Looked up from germline, CDR1 is MDHEN and CDR2 is SYDVKM. Trimming removed 6 bases from V and 5 bases from J, with 19 bases in between. This CDR3 is built from 15 residues. CDR3 sequence: CASRTSRATLYGYTF. The CDR3 DNA reads TGTGCCAGCAGGACCTCCAGGGCAACCTTGTATGGCTACACCTTC.

This clone showed up just a few times. The CDR3 DNA reads TGTGCCAGCTCACCTAAATCGGAGAACACTGAAGCTTTCTTT. Translating gives CASSPKSENTEAFF. The chain carries TRBV18 and TRBJ1-1; D ambiguous. In germline, CDR1 is KGHSH, CDR2 LQKENI. The CDR3 has 14 residues. V dropped 3 bases and J dropped 1 base, with 9 bases sitting between them. Drawing the rest from reference TRBV18 and TRBJ1-1, the complete variable domain is NAGVMQNPRHLVRRRGQEARLRCSPMKGHSHVYWYRQLPEEGLKFMVYLQKENIIDESGMPKERFSAEFPKEGPSILRIQQVVRGDSAAYFCASSPKSENTEAFFGQGTRLTVV.

The chain carries TRBV7-2 and TRBJ2-5; 8 positions match TRBD2. Germline CDR1 and CDR2: SGHTA and FQGNSA. The CDR3 loop spans 15 amino acids. Trimming at V came to 4 bases and at J to 4 bases, leaving 8 bases not matched to a gene. The CDR3 loop reads CASSWGGGRRETQYF. The CDR3 DNA sequence: TGTGCCAGCAGCTGGGGCGGGGGGCGCAGAGAGACCCAGTACTTC.

This clone was counted between two and nine times. The chain carries TRBV5-1 and TRBJ2-1; 7 bases match TRBD2. Germline lookup yields CDR1 SGHRS and CDR2 YFSETQ. The CDR3 loop spans 15 amino acids. The V segment lost 0 bases and the J segment 0 bases; nucleotides outside the gene matches: 0. The CDR3 sequence is CASSLGTSSYNEQFF. CDR3 in DNA: TGCGCCAGCAGCTTGGGGACTAGCTCCTACAATGAGCAGTTCTTC.

The CDR3 here is CASSKGTPSYEQYF. The DNA of the CDR3 is TGTGCCAGCAGCAAGGGCACACCCTCCTACGAGCAGTACTTC. The V call is TRBV21-1, the J call TRBJ2-7; TRBD1 reflects the table's D call only, with no check against the DNA. TRBV21-1 is an annotated pseudogene. The CDR3 is 14 amino acids.

The V gene is TRBV10-3, the J gene TRBJ1-2, with 9 bases fitting TRBD1. This CDR3 is built from 16 residues. Losses at the gene ends were 1 base for V and 10 bases for J; bases not matched to a gene: 13. The germline gives CDR1 ENHRY, CDR2 SYGVKD. Here the CDR3 DNA reads TGTGCCATCAGTGAGTTCGATATGACAGGGGGGTCATCCTACACCTTC. Translation gives CAISEFDMTGGSSYTF.

This chain joins TRBV23-1 and TRBJ2-5; D ambiguous. TRBV23-1 belongs to the ORF category, with a function that is uncertain. The V end was cut by 5 bases, the J end by 4 bases, with 11 bases between. This CDR3 is 13 amino acids long. The CDR3: CASSRGCRETQYF. The CDR3 DNA reads as TGCGCCAGCAGTAGAGGTTGCCGAGAGACCCAGTACTTC.

The V and J genes are TRBV6-1 and TRBJ2-7; the D gene could be TRBD1 or TRBD2 (6 bases each). Germline values: CDR1 MNHNS, CDR2 SASEGT. The CDR3 loop spans 19 amino acids. Trimming shortened V by 0 bases and J by 0 bases, and 21 bases separated the two germline ends. The CDR3 reads CASSEALRRGPDSSYEQYF. The CDR3 nucleotides are TGTGCCAGCAGTGAAGCCCTGCGCCGGGGGCCAGACAGCTCCTACGAGCAGTACTTC.

V and J are TRBV7-2 and TRBJ1-3; no clear D gene. Germline V gene lookup returns CDR1 SGHTA and CDR2 FQGNSA. The CDR3 contains 16 residues. V dropped 3 bases and J dropped 2 bases, with 14 bases sitting between them. CDR3 residues: CASSFSGRPPGNTIYF. Written as DNA, the CDR3 is TGTGCCAGCAGCTTCAGCGGCAGGCCTCCTGGAAACACCATATATTTT.

This chain joins TRBV5-1 and TRBJ2-1; the match to TRBD2 covers 11 bases. This CDR3 has 15 amino acids. Germline assignment: CDR1 SGHRS and CDR2 YFSETQ. Germline trimming cut 3 bases from V and 2 bases from J; bases unmatched to any gene: 1. CDR3 amino acids: CASSSGLAAYNEQFF. DNA for the CDR3: TGCGCCAGCAGCTCGGGACTAGCGGCCTACAATGAGCAGTTCTTC.

CDR3 protein: CASSPPRTGATEAFF. DNA for the CDR3: TGTGCCAGCTCACCACCACGGACAGGGGCCACTGAAGCTTTCTTT. V and J are TRBV18 and TRBJ1-1; 9 nucleotides align to TRBD1. The CDR3 length is 15 residues. Looked up from germline, CDR1 is KGHSH and CDR2 is LQKENI. Trimming removed 0 bases from V and 4 bases from J; junction bases left unmatched: 3.

The chain recombines TRBV19 with TRBJ2-1; 11 nucleotides match TRBD1. J was trimmed by 7 bases and V by 5 bases; bases with no gene match: 10. This CDR3 spans 16 amino acids. CDR1 LNHDA and CDR2 SQIVND come from the germline V gene (reference sequence). The CDR3 sequence: CASSRLGDRGVNEQFF. DNA for the CDR3: TGTGCCAGTAGTCGCTTGGGGGACAGGGGGGTTAATGAGCAGTTCTTC.

This clone was recorded once. The V gene is TRBV10-3, the J gene TRBJ2-3; D remains unclear. The germline V gene encodes CDR1 ENHRY and CDR2 SYGVKD. Trimming removed 4 bases from V and 3 bases from J, with 11 bases in between. The CDR3 is made up of 14 amino acids. CDR3: CAISGGSVTDTQYF. The CDR3 DNA follows: TGTGCCATCAGTGGAGGTTCTGTGACAGATACGCAGTATTTT.

This chain links TRBV10-3 with TRBJ1-1; D not resolved. The CDR3 is 14 amino acids. Trimming took off 1 base at V and 3 bases at J, with 9 bases between the two ends. Per the germline V gene, CDR1 is ENHRY and CDR2 is SYGVKD. CDR3 loop: CAISELHTDTEAFF. CDR3 DNA: TGTGCCATCAGTGAGTTACATACGGACACTGAAGCTTTCTTT.

The chain couples TRBV5-1 to TRBJ1-2, with TRBD1 as a possible D gene (5 bases). Trimming took off 4 bases at V and 0 bases at J, with 13 bases between the two ends. Germline V gene sequence: CDR1 SGHRS, CDR2 YFSETQ. This CDR3 has 15 amino acids. CDR3 amino acids: CASSQEGAANYGYTF. Written as DNA, the CDR3 is TGCGCCAGCAGCCAAGAAGGGGCGGCTAACTATGGCTACACCTTC. Together with reference TRBV5-1 and TRBJ1-2, the CDR3 gives the full variable domain: KAGVTQTPRYLIKTRGQQVTLSCSPISGHRSVSWYQQTPGQGLQFLFEYFSETQRNKGNFPGRFSGRQFSNSRSEMNVSTLELGDSALYLCASSQEGAANYGYTFGSGTRLTVV.

The chain has TRBV27 and TRBJ1-1, with D tentatively TRBD1 (6 bases). Per germline, CDR1 MNHEY and CDR2 SMNVEV (reference sequence). V was clipped by 7 bases and J by 0 bases, with 18 bases between them. CDR3 length: 16 residues. The CDR3 spells CASTSGGAALNTEAFF. DNA for the CDR3: TGTGCCAGCACCTCGGGGGGGGCGGCCCTGAACACTGAAGCTTTCTTT.

This rearrangement joins TRBV27 to TRBJ1-1; D ambiguous. The CDR3 totals 19 residues. Trimming took 5 bases from V and 0 from J, leaving 25 bases between them. The germline V gene encodes CDR1 MNHEY and CDR2 SMNVEV (reference sequence). The CDR3 reads CASSRKLRFGQPMNTEAFF. DNA for the CDR3: TGTGCCAGCAGTCGCAAATTAAGGTTCGGGCAGCCCATGAACACTGAAGCTTTCTTT.

This sequence joins TRBV5-5 and TRBJ1-5; maybe TRBD1 (5 bases). The CDR3 sequence is 14 residues long. The germline CDR1 and CDR2 sequences are SGHKS and YYEKEE (reference sequence). V gave up 4 bases and J gave up 0 bases, with 8 bases separating them. In nucleotides, the CDR3 is TGTGCCAGCAGCCGGACACTTAGCAATCAGCCCCAGCATTTT. Amino acid sequence: CASSRTLSNQPQHF.